This TCR beta chain was documented in a study of blood T cell repertoires in COVID-19. Sequencing was performed with immunoSEQ multiplex PCR; in TCRdb, only in-frame clones are kept and a portion is missing. The sample carries about 380,000 clones, 85% recorded once. CDR1 and CDR2 from the germline V gene are SGHTA and FQGTGA. The CDR3 covers 13 residues. V gave up 1 base and J gave up 7 bases, with 10 bases separating them. J is TRBJ1-1 and V is TRBV7-3; the D is unclear. This clonotype was obtained from a woman under 30 with acute or convalescent COVID-19. The sample consisted of peripheral blood. The CDR3 coding sequence is TGTGCCAGCAGCTTAAGCCGAGTTGTTGAAGCTTTCTTT. Residues: CASSLSRVVEAFF.